This TCR beta chain was sequenced in a study of T cells in Graves' hyperthyroidism and ophthalmopathy. From germline, CDR1 is DFQATT and CDR2 SNEGSKA (reference sequence). The CDR3 spans 14 residues. Trimming stripped 0 bases from V and 8 bases from J, with 16 bases between. Regions amplified from RNA transcripts were the TCR beta CDR3 regions. The TCR CDR3 was amplified in a first-round RT-PCR using the HTBI primer set. TCRdb re-derived calls from the multiplex PCR reads in MiXCR, one entry per CDR3 protein. The sample shows some 800,000 distinct CDR3 sequences, roughly 37% of them seen only once. This clonotype has a count of ten or more.

The receptor comes from a man younger than 35 with Graves' hyperthyroidism. The chain combines TRBV20-1 with TRBJ1-2, with D possibly matching TRBD1 (6 bases). The source material was blood. This CDR3 reads CSARETGAGDGYTF. The CDR3 nucleotides are TGCAGTGCTAGAGAAACGGGGGCGGGTGACGGCTACACCTTC.